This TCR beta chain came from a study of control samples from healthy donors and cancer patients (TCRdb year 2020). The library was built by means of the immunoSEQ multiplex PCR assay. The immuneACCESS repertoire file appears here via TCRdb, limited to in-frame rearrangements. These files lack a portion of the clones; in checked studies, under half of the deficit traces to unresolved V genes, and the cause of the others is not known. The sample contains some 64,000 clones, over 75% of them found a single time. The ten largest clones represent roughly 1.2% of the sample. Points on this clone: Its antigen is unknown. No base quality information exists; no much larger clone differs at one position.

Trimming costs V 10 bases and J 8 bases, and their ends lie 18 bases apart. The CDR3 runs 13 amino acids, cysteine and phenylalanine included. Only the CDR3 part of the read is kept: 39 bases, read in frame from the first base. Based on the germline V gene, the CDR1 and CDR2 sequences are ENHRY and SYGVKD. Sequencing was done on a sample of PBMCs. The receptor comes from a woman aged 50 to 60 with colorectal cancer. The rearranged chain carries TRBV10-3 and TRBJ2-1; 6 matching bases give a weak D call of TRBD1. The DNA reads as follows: TGTGCCACTTTGGAAAGGGGGTTCGATGAGCAGTTCTTC. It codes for CATLERGFDEQFF.